This T cell receptor beta chain derives from a study of T cell changes during pregnancy in multiple sclerosis. Produced via immunoSEQ multiplex PCR; TCRdb's table is partial and in-frame only. The data contain approximately 110,000 clones, roughly 92% of them seen just once; the ten biggest clones take up less than 2%. This CDR3 is built from 13 residues. V dropped 6 bases and J dropped 7 bases, with 15 bases sitting between them. The germline CDR1 and CDR2 sequences are KGHSH and LQKENI. The rearrangement links TRBV18 to TRBJ1-1; D may be TRBD1 (6 bases). The clonotype originates from a female donor with multiple sclerosis, enrolled in a pregnancy study. Sequencing was performed on peripheral blood, taken in the third trimester of pregnancy. CDR3 in amino acids: CASSYKQGFEAFF. The CDR3 region has the DNA TGTGCCAGCTCGTACAAACAGGGATTTGAAGCTTTCTTT. The full variable domain, its missing parts supplied by reference TRBV18 and TRBJ1-1, is NAGVMQNPRHLVRRRGQEARLRCSPMKGHSHVYWYRQLPEEGLKFMVYLQKENIIDESGMPKERFSAEFPKEGPSILRIQQVVRGDSAAYFCASSYKQGFEAFFGQGTRLTVV.